The 27 T cell receptor beta chains in this list originate from one sample, sequenced in a study of response to subunit inactivated influenza vaccine. TCRdb re-called the RT-PCR reads with MiXCR, one entry per CDR3 protein. The data show roughly 780,000 distinct CDR3 sequences, about 18% seen once. Source: PBMCs from blood, taken more than 4 days after vaccination. These receptors were taken from a man aged 50-59 years who received an inactivated influenza vaccine.

This clonotype was found a few times. For the CDR3, the DNA is TGTGCCACCCGGGACCAGACTAAAGAGACCCAGTACTTC. Its protein is CATRDQTKETQYF. This sequence joins TRBV6-2 or TRBV6-3 and TRBJ2-5; D could derive from TRBD1 or TRBD2 (5 bases each). With 10 bases removed from V and 3 bases from J, the gap between germline ends came to 15 bases. The length of the CDR3 is 13 residues. In germline, CDR1 is MNHEY, CDR2 SVGEGT.

This clonotype was seen ten or more times. The rearrangement links TRBV7-9 to TRBJ2-3; D is undetermined. Between the trimmed V and J ends, which lost 1 base and 2 bases, there was a span of 10 bases. Germline assignment: CDR1 SEHNR and CDR2 FQNEAQ (reference sequence). The CDR3 spans 15 residues. Written as DNA, the CDR3 is TGTGCCAGCAGCTTAGGGGTATCGGACACAGATACGCAGTATTTT. Protein product: CASSLGVSDTDTQYF.

This clonotype has a handful of counts. The rearrangement joins TRBV4-1 to TRBJ1-5, with TRBD1 identical over 10 bases. The CDR3 is made up of 15 amino acids. CDR1 MGHRA and CDR2 YSYEKL come from the germline V gene. V was clipped by 5 bases and J by 7 bases; unmatched bases: 8. CDR3 in amino acids: CASSAGTGVWQPQHF. CDR3 coding DNA: TGCGCCAGCAGCGCCGGGACAGGGGTCTGGCAGCCCCAGCATTTT.

The rearrangement links TRBV7-2 to TRBJ2-7, with 7 bases aligning to TRBD2. V trimming: 5 bases; J trimming: 2 bases; junction bases outside the gene matches: 9. Germline CDR1 and CDR2: SGHTA and FQGNSA. The CDR3 loop spans 15 amino acids. This chain's CDR3 is CASSKEGGSTYEQYF. CDR3 coding DNA: TGTGCCAGCAGCAAGGAGGGCGGGAGTACCTACGAGCAGTACTTC. Full variable domain (remainder filled in from reference TRBV7-2 and TRBJ2-7): GAGVSQSPSNKVTEKGKDVELRCDPISGHTALYWYRQSLGQGLEFLIYFQGNSAPDKSGLPSDRFSAERTGGSVSTLTIQRTQQEDSAVYLCASSKEGGSTYEQYFGPGTRLTVT.

This clonotype was seen many times. The genes are TRBV20-1 and TRBJ1-1; D perhaps matches TRBD1 (6 bases). The CDR3 runs 12 residues. Germline V gene data show CDR1 as DFQATT and CDR2 as SNEGSKA (reference sequence). V gave up 6 bases and J gave up 6 bases, with 14 bases separating them. CDR3: CSAGQIAAEAFF. The CDR3 DNA sequence: TGCAGTGCCGGACAGATAGCGGCTGAAGCTTTCTTT.

The rearrangement joins TRBV5-1 to TRBJ2-7; the D gene is possibly TRBD1 (8 bases). V lost 2 bases and J 3 bases, leaving 12 bases between the germline ends. Germline assignment: CDR1 SGHRS and CDR2 YFSETQ. The CDR3 runs to 14 residues. CDR3 sequence: CASSLQGEGYEQYF. CDR3 sequence (DNA): TGCGCCAGCAGCTTACAGGGGGAGGGCTACGAGCAGTACTTC.

The genes are TRBV12-3 or TRBV12-4 and TRBJ2-7; either TRBD1 or TRBD2 may supply D (5 bases each). The V end lost 3 bases, the J end lost 6 bases, and 15 bases lay between the germline ends. This CDR3 is built from 14 residues. The CDR3 DNA sequence: TGTGCCAGCAGTTTTGGTCACGGGGCGGTCGAGCAGTACTTC. It yields the protein CASSFGHGAVEQYF.

This clonotype was detected only a few times. This chain links TRBV20-1 with TRBJ2-7, with D unclear. In germline, CDR1 is DFQATT, CDR2 SNEGSKA (reference sequence). Between the trimmed V and J ends, which lost 6 bases and 5 bases, there was a span of 17 bases. The length of the CDR3 is 13 residues. CDR3 in DNA: TGCAGTGCATCTTGGGCCTCACGGGACGAGCAGTACTTC. The encoded protein is CSASWASRDEQYF.

This clonotype has more than one count but fewer than ten. The chain couples TRBV6-6 to TRBJ1-1; tentatively, D is TRBD1 (6 bases). V lost 6 bases and J lost 7, with 9 bases in between. The CDR3 covers 11 residues. CDR1 is MNHNY and CDR2 is SVGAGI in the germline V gene (reference sequence). The CDR3 bases are TGTGCCAGCAGGCTGGGACATGAAGCTTTCTTT. Translating gives CASRLGHEAFF.

The V and J genes are TRBV19 and TRBJ1-1; D is undetermined. V was shortened by 8 bases and J by 0 bases, with 13 bases between the two germline ends. The CDR3 spans 14 residues. CDR1 is LNHDA and CDR2 is SQIVND in the germline V gene (reference sequence). The CDR3 DNA reads TGTGCCAGTGCGAACCCGGACGTGAACACTGAAGCTTTCTTT. Encoded protein: CASANPDVNTEAFF.

Turning to this clonotype: A read error may account for a junction end that differs from germline. The V call is TRBV5-5, the J call TRBJ2-1, with unresolved D. The CDR3 is made up of 13 amino acids. Looked up from germline, CDR1 is SGHKS and CDR2 is YYEKEE (reference sequence). CDR3 in amino acids: CASSSPRTSLGIF. Here the CDR3 DNA reads TGTGCCAGCAGCTCGCCCCGGACCTCGCTGGGGATCTTC.

The rearrangement uses TRBV20-1 and TRBJ2-7; 7 positions match TRBD2. In germline, CDR1 is DFQATT, CDR2 SNEGSKA (reference sequence). The CDR3 covers 15 residues. V shed 3 bases, J shed 2 bases, and the junction held 10 bases outside the gene matches. CDR3 in DNA: TGCAGTGCTAGGAGGGACTATCCCCAAGCCTACGAGCAGTACTTC. Amino acids: CSARRDYPQAYEQYF.

The chain links TRBV14 to TRBJ2-3; D is unclear. Germline lookup yields CDR1 SGHDN and CDR2 FVKESK. This CDR3 spans 17 amino acids. The germline V and J ends were trimmed by 2 bases and 1 base, with 16 bases remaining between them. CDR3 protein: CASSQLDQSLGTDTQYF. The CDR3 DNA follows: TGTGCCAGCAGCCAATTGGACCAAAGTCTGGGCACAGATACGCAGTATTTT.

This clonotype appeared a few times. The chain employs TRBV18 and TRBJ2-1; D possibly corresponds to TRBD2 (6 bases). Germline V gene lookup returns CDR1 KGHSH and CDR2 LQKENI. Trimming left V 3 bases short and J 3 bases short, with 9 bases between. The CDR3 spans 14 residues. The CDR3 here is CASSPLASYNEQFF. The CDR3 coding sequence is TGTGCCAGCTCACCCCTAGCGAGCTACAATGAGCAGTTCTTC.

The chain combines TRBV10-3 with TRBJ2-7, with 7 bases lining up with TRBD2. The CDR3 extends over 13 amino acids. Germline assignment: CDR1 ENHRY and CDR2 SYGVKD. V dropped 10 bases and J dropped 4; count of bases not matched to a gene: 10. CDR3 coding DNA: TGTGCCACCCTGGGGCAGGGAGGGTACGAGCAGTACTTC. Protein sequence: CATLGQGGYEQYF.

The chain has TRBV6-1 and TRBJ1-2, with D tentatively TRBD1 (5 bases). This CDR3 has 13 amino acids. V was pared by 6 bases and J by 1 base, with 9 bases between. The germline V gene has CDR1 MNHNS and CDR2 SASEGT. The chain's CDR3 is CASSQGDNYGYTF. The CDR3 region has the DNA TGTGCCAGCAGCCAAGGGGATAACTATGGCTACACCTTC.

This clonotype was seen more than once but under ten times. The rearrangement joins TRBV10-3 to TRBJ2-3; 13 positions match TRBD2. V trimming: 11 bases; J trimming: 0 bases; junction bases outside the gene matches: 8. The CDR3 consists of 16 residues. Per germline, CDR1 ENHRY and CDR2 SYGVKD. CDR3 in DNA: TGTGCCGCTTCACTAGCGGGGGGGAGAAGCACAGATACGCAGTATTTT. It yields the protein CAASLAGGRSTDTQYF.

The V call is TRBV5-1, the J call TRBJ2-5; 10 nucleotides align to TRBD2. Germline CDR1 reads SGHRS; CDR2 reads YFSETQ. The CDR3 runs to 16 residues. J gave up 1 base and V 0 bases, and 3 bases lay outside the gene matches. CDR3 protein: CASSLAGLAAQETQYF. DNA for the CDR3: TGCGCCAGCAGCTTGGCCGGACTAGCGGCCCAAGAGACCCAGTACTTC. Combining the CDR3 with reference TRBV5-1 and TRBJ2-5 gives the whole variable domain KAGVTQTPRYLIKTRGQQVTLSCSPISGHRSVSWYQQTPGQGLQFLFEYFSETQRNKGNFPGRFSGRQFSNSRSEMNVSTLELGDSALYLCASSLAGLAAQETQYFGPGTRLLVL.

This clonotype was detected only a few times. This rearrangement joins TRBV3-1 to TRBJ1-1; D is undetermined. Germline CDR1 reads LGHDT; CDR2 reads YNNKEL (reference sequence). The CDR3 is 16 residues long. Trimming removed 3 bases at V and 1 base at J, with 15 bases between. CDR3 sequence: CASSQVSGGGNTEAFF. In DNA, the CDR3 is TGTGCCAGCAGCCAGGTTTCGGGAGGCGGGAACACTGAAGCTTTCTTT. Supplemented by reference TRBV3-1 and TRBJ1-1, the full variable domain reads DTAVSQTPKYLVTQMGNDKSIKCEQNLGHDTMYWYKQDSKKFLKIMFSYNNKELIINETVPNRFSPKSPDKAHLNLHINSLELGDSAVYFCASSQVSGGGNTEAFFGQGTRLTVV.

There are many counts of this clonotype. V and J are TRBV5-1 and TRBJ2-1, with D perhaps TRBD2 (6 bases). In germline, CDR1 is SGHRS, CDR2 YFSETQ. This CDR3 has 14 amino acids. V was shortened by 3 bases and J by 8 bases, with 15 bases between the two germline ends. This CDR3 is CASSSRLVGDEQFF. The CDR3 nucleotides are TGCGCCAGCAGCTCAAGACTAGTTGGCGATGAGCAGTTCTTC.

Concerning this clonotype itself: This sequence may be a read error, since a much larger clone differs from it by one base. The CDR3 reads CASAKDRHQPQHF. The CDR3 bases are TGTGCCAGCGCCAAAGACAGACATCAGCCCCAGCATTTT. The chain is built from TRBV7-3 and TRBJ1-5; D might be TRBD1 (5 bases). The germline CDR1 and CDR2 sequences are SGHTA and FQGTGA. The CDR3 consists of 13 residues. Trimming shortened V by 8 bases and J by 5 bases, and 13 bases separated the two germline ends.

This clonotype was counted between two and nine times. CDR3 coding DNA: TGTGCCACCGGGGGAGGGCCGAGGGATGAGCAGTTCTTC. Amino acids: CATGGGPRDEQFF. The chain uses TRBV7-2 and TRBJ2-1; 7 nucleotides line up with TRBD2. After removal of 10 bases from V and 8 bases from J, the junction contained 11 bases not matched to a gene. Per germline, CDR1 SGHTA and CDR2 FQGNSA. The CDR3 has 13 amino acids.

This sequence joins TRBV5-1 and TRBJ1-2; D remains unclear. The CDR3 is 13 residues long. Germline-derived CDR1 and CDR2 are SGHRS and YFSETQ. V shed 1 base and J shed 6 bases, with 10 bases lying between them. The CDR3 DNA follows: TGCGCCAGCAGCTTGAATTCCGAAGATGGCTACACCTTC. Amino acid sequence: CASSLNSEDGYTF.

This clonotype came up a few times. This CDR3 reads CASSYSRGGGSYEQYF. The CDR3 region has the DNA TGTGCCAGCAGTTACTCGAGAGGGGGTGGTTCCTACGAGCAGTACTTC. The V call is TRBV6-5, the J call TRBJ2-7, with D possibly matching TRBD1 (6 bases). The germline V gene encodes CDR1 MNHEY and CDR2 SVGAGI. CDR3 size: 16 residues. V was cut by 0 bases and J by 1 base, with 13 bases left in between.

There are many counts of this clonotype. The chain employs TRBV20-1 and TRBJ2-1; possibly TRBD1 for D (6 bases). Germline V gives CDR1 DFQATT, CDR2 SNEGSKA (reference sequence). The CDR3 consists of 14 residues. The germline V and J ends were trimmed by 6 bases and 0 bases, with 12 bases remaining between them. The CDR3 DNA follows: TGCAGTGCAGGGGGAATGTCCTCCTACAATGAGCAGTTCTTC. This gives the protein CSAGGMSSYNEQFF.

The chain is built from TRBV12-3 or TRBV12-4 and TRBJ1-1, with D possibly TRBD1 on 6 matching bases. Trimming cost V 8 bases and J 2 bases, with 15 bases left between them. The CDR3 has 14 amino acids. The CDR3 nucleotides read TGTGCCAGCTCGGTGGGACACCAAAACACTGAAGCTTTCTTT. Translating it yields CASSVGHQNTEAFF.

This clonotype has only a few counts. The chain employs TRBV20-1 and TRBJ2-7; a possible D gene is TRBD2 (5 bases). The CDR3 totals 12 residues. V was pared by 0 bases and J by 8 bases, with 11 bases between. Germline CDR1 is DFQATT and CDR2 is SNEGSKA (reference sequence). The CDR3 region is CSARDPTTKQYF. The CDR3 DNA reads TGCAGTGCTAGAGATCCCACGACTAAGCAGTACTTC.